Below, one TCR beta chain is given with its context. This specimen belongs to a study of cytomegalovirus exposure and HLA in healthy donors. Some clones are missing from TCRdb's copy, which holds only in-frame ones; the method was immunoSEQ multiplex PCR. Seen here are about 110,000 clones, approximately 89% observed once, and the top ten hold around 1.8%. The V and J ends lost 9 bases and 4 bases, in that order; junction bases with no gene match: 6. The CDR3 sequence is 14 residues long. Germline CDR1 is ENHRY and CDR2 is SYGVKD. The rearrangement links TRBV10-3 to TRBJ2-3, with 11 bases fitting TRBD2. The TCR comes from a woman under 30 in good health and CMV-seronegative. The sample taken for sequencing was PBMCs. The CDR3 DNA follows: TGTGCCATAACTAGCGGGAGTCTTCCAGATACGCAGTATTTT. Translating it yields CAITSGSLPDTQYF.